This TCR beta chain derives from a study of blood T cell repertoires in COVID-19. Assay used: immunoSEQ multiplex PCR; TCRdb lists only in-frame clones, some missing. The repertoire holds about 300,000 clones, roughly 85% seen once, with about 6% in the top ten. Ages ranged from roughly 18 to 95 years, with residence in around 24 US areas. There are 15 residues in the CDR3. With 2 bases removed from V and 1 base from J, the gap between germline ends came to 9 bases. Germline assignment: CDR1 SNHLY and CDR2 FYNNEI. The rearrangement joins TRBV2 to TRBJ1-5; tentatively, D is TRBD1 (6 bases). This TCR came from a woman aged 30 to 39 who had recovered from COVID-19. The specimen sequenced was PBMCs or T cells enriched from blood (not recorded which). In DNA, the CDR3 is TGTGCCAGCAGTGAACCAGGGGTGAGCAATCAGCCCCAGCATTTT. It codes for CASSEPGVSNQPQHF.